The entry below gives a single T cell receptor (beta chain) sequence along with its context. The target antigen is unknown. The V and J ends lost 5 bases and 8 bases respectively, with 9 bases between them. The CDR3 contains 12 residues. CDR1 is SGHVS and CDR2 is FQNEAQ in the germline V gene. This record comes from a study of CD8 T cells in ankylosing spondylitis. TCRdb re-analysed the 5' RACE reads in MiXCR, keeping a single row per CDR3 protein. The sample carries some 700,000 distinct CDR3 sequences, 15% to 20% recorded once. General study points: Several highly homologous variants formed a TCR beta motif that appeared characteristic of ankylosing spondylitis blood.

The chain recombines TRBV7-8 with TRBJ1-4; no firm D call. The sequencing input was blood, either unsorted or a sorted T cell fraction (not recorded which). This clonotype was sampled from a male donor with ankylosing spondylitis. CDR3 amino acids: CASSRLGEKLFF. CDR3 DNA: TGTGCCAGCAGCCGACTAGGCGAAAAACTGTTTTTT.